One sample yielded the 26 T cell receptor beta chains listed below, sequenced in a study of tumor-infiltrating lymphocytes in primary liver carcinoma. The blood RNA (from unsorted whole blood) was obtained, and germline DNA was also extracted. TCR beta cDNA was reverse-transcribed from roughly 520 ng of total RNA. The reaction used a constant-region primer and ProtoScript II reverse transcriptase. Library construction for TCR beta comprised three nested multiplex PCR rounds performed with slightly modified ARM-PCR. PCR rounds one and two used TRBV1-TRBV30 forward primers with a C-beta reverse primer for around 11 cycles each. TCRdb re-called the multiplex PCR reads through MiXCR, storing one row per CDR3 protein. The sample comprises 150,000 to 200,000 distinct CDR3 sequences, 50% to 75% of which are singletons, and about 72% rests with the top ten. The specimen was peripheral blood. The receptors stem from a man aged 40-55 years with primary liver carcinoma and hepatitis B virus infection.

As for this clonotype: Mismatch with germline at one junction end may stem from a read error. The chain carries TRBV18 and TRBJ2-7; 7 bases agree with TRBD2. Per the germline V gene, CDR1 is KGHSH and CDR2 is LQKENI. This CDR3 contains 13 residues. This CDR3 reads CACSPASGGEQYF. DNA for the CDR3: TGTGCCTGCTCACCTGCATCGGGGGGCGAGCAGTACTTC.

Turning to this clonotype: A much more abundant neighbour one base away suggests this may be a read error. The rearrangement uses TRBV4-1 and TRBJ1-1; D unclear. The germline V gene encodes CDR1 MGHRA and CDR2 YSYEKL. V shed 3 bases and J shed 1 base, with 9 bases lying between them. The CDR3 consists of 14 residues. The CDR3 DNA reads TGCGCCAGCAGCCACATAGAAGGGAACACTGAAGCTTTCTTT. This sequence encodes CASSHIEGNTEAFF.

The table lists this clonotype with a few counts. One end of the junction does not line up with germline, which may come from a read error. V is TRBV6-5 and J is TRBJ1-5; 7 bases are a match to TRBD1. CDR3 length equals 16 residues. Germline V lookup: CDR1 MNHEY, CDR2 SVGAGI. CDR3 coding DNA: TGTGCCAGTAGTGCGGCAGGGGGATGGAGCAATCAGCCCCAACATTTT. Translation gives CASSAAGGWSNQPQHF.

The chain has TRBV11-2 and TRBJ2-7; no clear D. CDR1 and CDR2 from the germline V gene are SGHAT and FQNNGV. This CDR3 has 13 residues. V dropped 4 bases and J dropped 2 bases, with 9 bases sitting between them. CDR3 in DNA: TGTGCCAGCAGCTACGCCGGAGCCTACGAGCAGTACTTC. It specifies CASSYAGAYEQYF.

In the case of this clonotype: It may be a read error: a sequence one base away is much more abundant. The chain combines TRBV29-1 with TRBJ2-7; 11 nucleotides agree with TRBD1. CDR3 length equals 16 residues. Germline V gene data show CDR1 as SQVTM and CDR2 as ANQGSEA. The V and J ends lost 4 bases and 2 bases, in that order; junction bases with no gene match: 10. The DNA for the CDR3 is TGCAGCGTTGGGACAGGGGGCACTTATCCCCCCTACGAGCAGTACTTC. This sequence encodes CSVGTGGTYPPYEQYF.

The chain uses TRBV7-9 and TRBJ2-5; no firm D call. This CDR3 contains 13 residues. V was clipped by 7 bases and J by 5 bases, with 14 bases between them. Germline-derived CDR1 and CDR2 are SEHNR and FQNEAQ (reference sequence). In DNA form, the CDR3 reads TGTGCCAGCATCCTGGACGGAATGGAGACCCAGTACTTC. This sequence encodes CASILDGMETQYF.

The CDR3 region is CASSLWTGAATNEKLFF. In DNA, the CDR3 is TGTGCCAGCAGCCTCTGGACAGGGGCTGCAACTAATGAAAAACTGTTTTTT. This chain uses TRBV5-6 with TRBJ1-4; TRBD1 matches at 9 bases. The CDR3 is 17 amino acids. Trimming cost V 4 bases and J 0 bases; bases outside gene matches: 7. Germline CDR1 SGHDT, CDR2 YYEEEE. The full variable domain, rest sourced from reference TRBV5-6 and TRBJ1-4, is DAGVTQSPTHLIKTRGQQVTLRCSPKSGHDTVSWYQQALGQGPQFIFQYYEEEERQRGNFPDRFSGHQFPNYSSELNVNALLLGDSALYLCASSLWTGAATNEKLFFGSGTQLSVL.

This clonotype was detected a few times. V and J are TRBV7-9 and TRBJ2-1; D not certain. The germline V and J ends were trimmed by 0 bases and 9 bases, with 12 bases remaining between them. Per the germline V gene, CDR1 is SEHNR and CDR2 is FQNEAQ (reference sequence). The CDR3 totals 14 residues. This CDR3 reads CASSLAVGLGEQFF. The CDR3 region has the DNA TGTGCCAGCAGCTTAGCGGTGGGGTTGGGTGAGCAGTTCTTC.

This chain connects TRBV29-1 to TRBJ2-2; D is unresolved. Germline CDR1 is SQVTM and CDR2 is ANQGSEA. This CDR3 spans 12 amino acids. Trimming pared 2 bases from V and 7 bases from J, leaving 8 bases between. The CDR3 sequence: CSVESRCGELFF. The CDR3 DNA reads as TGCAGCGTTGAATCACGGTGCGGGGAGCTGTTTTTT.

The rearrangement links TRBV28 to TRBJ2-1; the match to TRBD2 covers 13 bases. CDR1 and CDR2 (germline): MDHEN, SYDVKM. The CDR3 is made up of 16 amino acids. Trimming cost V 6 bases and J 8 bases; bases outside gene matches: 10. The CDR3 spells CASSLFGTSGIHEQFF. The CDR3 DNA reads TGTGCCAGCAGCCTCTTTGGGACTAGCGGGATCCATGAGCAGTTCTTC.

The chain couples TRBV11-2 to TRBJ2-4; D possibly corresponds to TRBD1 (6 bases). Per the germline V gene, CDR1 is SGHAT and CDR2 is FQNNGV. The CDR3 consists of 14 residues. V was trimmed by 0 bases and J by 16 bases, leaving 19 bases between them. The CDR3 loop is CASSLDPGRGDHYF. In DNA, the CDR3 is TGTGCCAGCAGCTTAGATCCGGGCAGGGGAGATCATTACTTC.

CDR3 amino acids: CASSERAGGFFGNTIYF. Here the CDR3 DNA reads TGTGCCAGCAGTGAAAGGGCAGGGGGCTTCTTCGGAAACACCATATATTTT. The genes are TRBV6-1 and TRBJ1-3; TRBD1 agrees at 8 bases. The CDR3 runs 17 residues. Per the germline V gene, CDR1 is MNHNS and CDR2 is SASEGT. Trimming took 2 bases from V and 4 from J; bases not matched to a gene: 10.

This chain uses TRBV14 with TRBJ1-2; unclear D gene. Trimming removed 4 bases at V and 8 bases at J, with 14 bases between. CDR1 and CDR2 (germline): SGHDN, FVKESK. The CDR3 contains 13 residues. The CDR3 nucleotides are TGTGCCAGCAGCCGCCTCGGTGGGGAGGGCTACACCTTC. Protein: CASSRLGGEGYTF.

Points on this clonotype: This may come from a read error, since a much larger clone is one base off. The V gene is TRBV11-3, the J gene TRBJ2-2; D is uncertain. The CDR3 covers 14 residues. The germline gives CDR1 SGHNT, CDR2 YENEEA. CDR3 protein: CASNLGKNTGELFF. The CDR3 DNA reads TGTGCCAGCAACTTAGGGAAGAACACCGGGGAGCTGTTTTTT.

A note on this clonotype: The germline gene is not matched at one end of the junction; a read error may be the cause. The genes are TRBV10-2 and TRBJ2-1; D perhaps matches TRBD2 (5 bases). The CDR3 contains 13 residues. CDR1 and CDR2 from the germline V gene are WSHSY and SAAADI. In nucleotides, the CDR3 is TGCGCCAGCAGCCTCGCGGGCGGCAATGGGCAGTTCTTC. Translating gives CASSLAGGNGQFF.

In the case of this clonotype: This may stem from a read error, because a much larger clone lies one nucleotide away. This chain uses TRBV11-2 with TRBJ2-2; tentative D call: TRBD2 (6 bases). The CDR3 has 13 residues. Germline V CDR1 and CDR2: SGHAT, FQNNGV. The CDR3 coding sequence is TGTGCCGGCAGCTTAACTTACACCGGGGGGCTGTTTTTT. This gives the protein CAGSLTYTGGLFF.

With regard to this clonotype: A much larger clonotype is one base distant, so this may be a read error. The chain is built from TRBV29-1 and TRBJ2-5, with D perhaps matching TRBD1 (6 bases). This CDR3 has 13 residues. Germline CDR1 SQVTM, CDR2 ANQGSEA. The CDR3 reads CSAERQGQETHYF. CDR3 coding DNA: TGCAGCGCCGAAAGGCAGGGACAAGAGACCCATTACTTC.

For this clonotype: Since no conserved phenylalanine or tryptophan closes the CDR3, a read error is the likely cause. J is TRBJ2-1 and V is TRBV11-1, with 8 nucleotides matching TRBD2. With 2 bases clipped from V and 9 bases from J, the junction kept 9 bases outside the gene matches. Germline V CDR1 and CDR2: SGHAT, FQDESV (reference sequence). There are 15 residues in the CDR3. As DNA, the CDR3 is TGTGCCAGCAGCTTACTCGCGGGAGGATTCGGTGAGCAGTTCATC. Protein product: CASSLLAGGFGEQFI.

V gene TRBV12-3 or TRBV12-4 combines with J gene TRBJ2-7, with 10 bases fitting TRBD1. The CDR3 is 14 amino acids. The J segment lost 5 bases and the V segment lost 5 bases, leaving 6 bases of the junction unmatched. CDR3 protein: CASSRRDRGDEQYF. The DNA of the CDR3 is TGTGCCAGCAGTCGCCGGGACAGGGGAGACGAGCAGTACTTC.

A few counts support this clonotype. Here the CDR3 DNA reads TGCGCCAGCAGTGATGACAGGGGGACCGGGGAGCTGTTTTTT. It translates to CASSDDRGTGELFF. The V and J genes are TRBV10-2 and TRBJ2-2; 9 nucleotides agree with TRBD1. There are 14 residues in the CDR3. With V trimmed by 3 bases and J by 5 bases, 1 base remained unmatched. The germline V gene has CDR1 WSHSY and CDR2 SAAADI.

The chain uses TRBV28 and TRBJ1-3, with D unclear. The CDR3 covers 13 residues. Between the trimmed V and J ends, which lost 8 bases and 0 bases, there was a span of 8 bases. Germline CDR1 and CDR2: MDHEN and SYDVKM. The CDR3 sequence: CASGPSSGNTIYF. DNA for the CDR3: TGTGCCAGCGGCCCTTCCTCTGGAAACACCATATATTTT.

This clonotype was observed once. The junction departs from the called germline gene at one end, perhaps through a read error. V is TRBV6-5 and J is TRBJ2-2, with a weak D call TRBD2 (6 bases). Germline V gene data show CDR1 as MNHEY and CDR2 as SVGAGI. CDR3 length equals 13 residues. The CDR3 DNA reads as TGTGCCAGCATGTTCGGGAACACCGGGGGGCTGTTTTTT. It encodes CASMFGNTGGLFF.

This clonotype was seen repeatedly, ten times or more. This chain uses TRBV11-3 with TRBJ1-5; possibly TRBD1 for D (6 bases). Germline V gene data show CDR1 as SGHNT and CDR2 as YENEEA. The CDR3 spans 20 residues. V was pared by 2 bases and J by 6 bases, with 29 bases between. The CDR3 loop is CASSLLLTYYCTGRFQPQHF. The CDR3 DNA sequence: TGTGCCAGCAGCTTATTGCTTACCTATTACTGCACAGGGAGGTTTCAGCCCCAGCATTTT.

The chain combines TRBV5-6 with TRBJ2-1; D possibly corresponds to TRBD1 (5 bases). CDR3 length: 15 amino acids. The germline CDR1 and CDR2 sequences are SGHDT and YYEEEE. V lost 3 bases, J lost 4 bases, and 14 bases lay in between. The CDR3 coding sequence is TGTGCCAGCAGCTCTTGGCGGTCAGGGTACAATGAGCAGTTCTTC. Protein product: CASSSWRSGYNEQFF.

In the case of this clonotype: No conserved phenylalanine or tryptophan ends this CDR3, so it is likely a read error. No DNA is shown, since the ends of the CDR3 on it are uncertain; the CDR3 is the one TCRdb lists. The V gene is TRBV11-2, the J gene TRBJ2-7. The CDR3 is 14 amino acids long, termini counted. Germline lookup yields CDR1 SGHAT and CDR2 FQNNGV. The CDR3 loop is CAGSLTDGAYELYL.

A remark on this clonotype: This likely comes from a read error, as the CDR3 has no conserved phenylalanine or tryptophan at its end. The V call is TRBV11-2, the J call TRBJ2-3; no reliable D call. The ends were cut back, 6 bases at V and 7 bases at J, with 11 bases in the middle. Germline lookup yields CDR1 SGHAT and CDR2 FQNNGV. The CDR3 length is 12 residues. CDR3: CASRGAGHTQYL. CDR3 nucleotide sequence: TGTGCCAGCAGAGGCGCCGGGCATACGCAGTATTTG.